This T cell receptor beta chain was recovered during a study of T cell responses to AZD1222 COVID-19 vaccine (dated by TCRdb to the early 2020s). Regarding the research as a whole: AZD1222 recipients given second doses at about 4 weeks or at about 12 weeks were pooled, since spike-specific TCR depth and breadth were not found to differ between the two schedules. Enrollment into the trials was organized by age into subgroups of 18-55, 56-69 and 70-plus years, and those subgroups contained about 150, 27 and 61 TCR-sequenced participants, respectively. TCR sequencing was performed for some 250 trial participants, of whom roughly 200 were given two doses of AZD1222 and some 26 were given two doses of MenACWY control vaccine. General study outcomes and caveats: Conclusions about previously exposed vaccinees are limited because only six or seven AZD1222 recipients were SARS-CoV-2 seropositive at baseline. Reportedly, close to half of the unique spike-specific TCRs recognized epitopes lying outside the regions that are mutated in the B.1.351 and B.1.1.7 variants. Participants were mostly white British, with more females than males. The authors suggested clonal diversity may have been underestimated. The 56-69-year group was small, and its depth increase did not reach significance, likely because of low power. Spike-specific TCR breadth and depth rose significantly after two AZD1222 doses compared with day 0 and with MenACWY recipients. No day 14 peak-response samples were available, so repertoires were characterized only after the peak T cell response. The whole spike protein was spanned by vaccine-associated CD4 TCRs, and dominant responses were seen in regions 160-218 and 743-854.

Including cysteine and phenylalanine, the CDR3 has 16 amino acids. The DNA shown is the 48-base CDR3, in frame from base 1. Trimming takes 3 bases off V and 4 bases off J; junction bases not matched to a gene: 5. Taken from the germline V gene, the CDR1 and CDR2 loops are MGHRA and YSYEKL. As concerns this clone: Its antigen target is currently unknown. There are no base qualities to consult, and no much larger clone falls within one base.

The meaning of the sample's time point label: baseline before first vaccination. Vaccinee samples came from UK trials COV001 and COV002, including a single-blind randomized controlled phase 2/3 trial of AZD1222 (ChAdOx1 nCoV-19) in healthy adults. Trial participant PBMC samples were collected at day 0 and day 28 after the second dose for TCRbeta chain sequencing. The CDR3 regions of human TCRbeta chains were analyzed by immunosequencing. Per the source publication's procedure: TCRs in the repertoires were compared against a reference library of SARS-CoV-2-specific TCRs that had been generated with the MIRA antigen-specificity platform. Breadth was defined as the fraction of unique TCRs that were SARS-CoV-2-associated, and depth was defined as the fraction of total T cells that were SARS-CoV-2-associated. Using the MIRA data, each spike-specific TCR was mapped to the spike region that the TCR reacts to and placed in a CD4 or CD8 class. Log10-transformed breadth and depth values were compared by one-way ANOVA with Sidak's multiple comparisons tests. Sourced from immuneACCESS, this table was stored by TCRdb with only in-frame sequences that have V and J called. A share of the clones is absent; for the studies checked, an unresolved V gene accounts for under half, and the remainder has no known explanation. The V and J calls and clone size are taken from that table; D and trimming were inferred from the DNA. In this sample the table shows 150,000 to 200,000 clones, around 93% of which occur a single time. Roughly 9.2% of the sample belongs to the ten largest clones.

Here the sequenced sample was peripheral blood, taken on day 0 of AZD1222 vaccination. The sequence was collected from an adult in good health. The chain employs TRBV4-1 and TRBJ2-3; 12 bases in the junction line up with TRBD2. The bases read TGCGCCAGCAGCCAGTTGACTAGCGGGAGTGCAGATACGCAGTATTTT. It encodes CASSQLTSGSADTQYF.